This entry describes one TCR beta chain. The data originate from a study of technical replicates of blood from a handful of donors. Produced via immunoSEQ multiplex PCR; TCRdb's table is partial and in-frame only. The sample records over 85,000 clones, around 94% being singletons. CDR1 and CDR2 (germline): LNHDA, SQIVND (reference sequence). The CDR3 totals 14 residues. V gave up 6 bases and J gave up 1 base; unmatched junction bases: 5. This chain connects TRBV19 to TRBJ1-2; 7 bases fit TRBD1. The TCR was taken from a human donor in good health. Material for sequencing was T cells isolated from PBMCs. The CDR3 region has the DNA TGTGCCAGTAGCACAGGGGTTGGTAACTATGGCTACACCTTC. It specifies CASSTGVGNYGYTF.